Here is one TCR beta chain with its context. The data were taken from a study of shared T cell receptors in the human thymus. Germline lookup yields CDR1 SGHAT and CDR2 FQNNGV. Trimming cost V 1 base and J 7 bases; bases outside gene matches: 6. This CDR3 contains 15 residues. Some clones are missing from TCRdb's copy, which holds only in-frame ones; the method was immunoSEQ multiplex PCR. The table includes hundreds of thousands of clones, around 87% detected once. The same sample was also used in a study of human thymus T cells. That report notes: Among thymic and blood repertoires, usage of V and J genes appeared biased.

This receptor was taken from a boy in the first two years of life with a congenital heart defect. The gene calls are TRBV11-2 and TRBJ1-5, with 8 nucleotides matching TRBD1. Sequencing was carried out using thymocytes. The CDR3 DNA reads TGTGCCAGCAGCTTAGCCGGGGGACAGGTACAGCCCCAGCATTTT. It encodes CASSLAGGQVQPQHF.